What follows are 19 T cell receptor beta chains derived from one specimen sequenced in a study of T cells in women clearing cervical HPV infection. Libraries were prepared by immunoSEQ multiplex PCR; TCRdb keeps only in-frame clonotypes and omits some of them. This sample's table reports roughly 30,000 clones. What was sequenced was blood buffy coat. Receptors originate from a woman between 18 and 70 years old with a cervical HPV16 infection that either progressed to CIN3+ or cleared (not recorded which).

Comment on this clone: Sequencing ends 3 residues short of the CDR3 end; the germline J gene provides the rest. The V and J genes are TRBV5-5 and TRBJ1-5; 11 bases match TRBD1. The CDR3 is 15 residues long. The V gene's germline CDR1 is SGHKS and CDR2 YYEKEE (reference sequence). The V and J ends lost 4 bases and 6 bases, in that order; junction bases with no gene match: 6. Partial CDR3 DNA: TGTGCCAGCAGCCTCGGACAGGGGGCAGGTCAGCCC. Translating it yields CASSLGQGAGQP. The full CDR3 sequence reads CASSLGQGAGQPQHF.

As to this clone: The CDR3 goes on 3 residues after the read ends, and that part is filled in from the germline J gene. This chain joins TRBV7-9 and TRBJ2-3, with 9 bases lining up with TRBD2. The CDR3 is 15 residues long. From germline, CDR1 is SEHNR and CDR2 FQNEAQ (reference sequence). The part of the CDR3 DNA that was read is TGTGCCAGCAGCACCTTAGCGGGAGATGAGGAAACG. It codes for CASSTLAGDEET. The entire CDR3 is CASSTLAGDEETQYF.

Notes on this clone: The read comes to an end 3 residues before the CDR3 does, leaving the germline J gene to fill in the end. The gene calls are TRBV6-1 and TRBJ2-1, with TRBD2 matching over 8 bases. Trimming cost V 2 bases and J 7 bases; bases outside gene matches: 13. The CDR3 length is 17 residues. CDR1 is MNHNS and CDR2 is SASEGT in the germline V gene. This CDR3 reads CASSERGGRSMGNEQFF. The CDR3 DNA, read in part, is TGTGCCAGCAGTGAAAGAGGCGGGAGGTCCATGGGGAATGAG.

CDR3 bases read: TGCGCCAGCAGCGCGGGGGACAGGGGGGGATCAGATACG. Protein sequence: CASSAGDRGGSDT. The full CDR3 is CASSAGDRGGSDTQYF. V and J are TRBV5-1 and TRBJ2-3; 11 positions match TRBD1. The read is 3 residues too short to cover the CDR3 end, so that end is filled in from the germline J gene. Looked up from germline, CDR1 is SGHRS and CDR2 is YFSETQ. This CDR3 has 16 residues. The V segment lost 4 bases and the J segment 4 bases; nucleotides outside the gene matches: 8.

With regard to this clone: The DNA ends 3 residues before the CDR3 does, and the rest of the CDR3 is filled in from the germline J gene. V and J are TRBV12-3 or TRBV12-4 and TRBJ2-1; D call uncertain. CDR3 length equals 13 residues. V shed 6 bases and J shed 8 bases, with 14 bases lying between them. CDR3 in amino acids: CASRSHGKDEQFF. CDR3 DNA (partial): TGTGCCAGCAGATCCCATGGTAAGGATGAG.

A word on this clone: The DNA ends 3 residues before the CDR3 does, and the rest of the CDR3 is filled in from the germline J gene. The chain uses TRBV19 and TRBJ1-1, with D maybe TRBD1 (6 bases). Germline V CDR1 and CDR2: LNHDA, SQIVND (reference sequence). V dropped 5 bases and J dropped 2 bases, with 12 bases sitting between them. The CDR3 extends over 14 amino acids. The CDR3 region is CASSPGTYNTEAFF. Incomplete CDR3 DNA: TGTGCCAGTAGTCCCGGGACATACAACACTGAA.

With regard to this clone: The CDR3 extends 3 residues past the end of the read, so its final part is completed from the germline J gene. This chain uses TRBV11-2 with TRBJ2-5; D uncertain. Germline V gene lookup returns CDR1 SGHAT and CDR2 FQNNGV. Deletions cut 5 bases from V and 5 bases from J, with 18 bases between. The CDR3 spans 15 residues. The CDR3 DNA, read in part, is TGTGCCAGCAGCCCCCCCGGCTTAGCACGGGAGACC. Protein product: CASSPPGLARET. The full-length CDR3 reads as CASSPPGLARETQYF.

As concerns this clone: The read finishes 3 residues shy of the CDR3 end, and the germline J gene is used to complete it. This rearrangement joins TRBV20-1 to TRBJ2-7, with 9 bases aligning to TRBD1. CDR3 size: 16 residues. V trimming: 1 base; J trimming: 2 bases; junction bases outside the gene matches: 9. Germline V gene lookup returns CDR1 DFQATT and CDR2 SNEGSKA (reference sequence). The sequenced CDR3 bases are TGCAGTGCTAGAGTCCGTCGGACAGGGGAGCCCTACGAG. Translating gives CSARVRRTGEPYE. The full CDR3 is CSARVRRTGEPYEQYF.

In the case of this clone: The read falls 3 residues short of the CDR3 end, and the missing part is taken from the germline J gene. The V call is TRBV2, the J call TRBJ2-7; D is possibly TRBD2 (6 bases). The CDR3 runs to 12 residues. With 2 bases removed from V and 4 bases from J, the gap between germline ends came to 6 bases. Per the germline V gene, CDR1 is SNHLY and CDR2 is FYNNEI. The CDR3 here is CASSELAYEQYF. The DNA read from the CDR3 is TGTGCCAGCAGTGAACTAGCGTACGAG. Full variable domain (outside the CDR3, taken from reference TRBV2 and TRBJ2-7): EPEVTQTPSHQVTQMGQEVILRCVPISNHLYFYWYRQILGQKVEFLVSFYNNEISEKSEIFDDQFSVERPDGSNFTLKIRSTKLEDSAMYFCASSELAYEQYFGPGTRLTVT.

Regarding this clone: Read data end 3 residues before the CDR3 end; the end is taken from the germline J gene. The V call is TRBV5-1, the J call TRBJ2-1; possibly TRBD1 for D (5 bases). The V end lost 4 bases, the J end lost 4 bases, and 12 bases lay between the germline ends. The length of the CDR3 is 14 residues. Germline V gene lookup returns CDR1 SGHRS and CDR2 YFSETQ. CDR3 loop: CASSPFTGYNEQFF. The DNA read from the CDR3 is TGCGCCAGCAGCCCCTTTACAGGATACAATGAG.

Comment on this clone: The sequence runs out 3 residues before the end of the CDR3; the remainder is reconstructed from the germline J gene. V and J are TRBV4-1 and TRBJ1-6; 8 bases fit TRBD1. The ends lost 0 bases at V and 7 bases at J; junction bases unmatched: 2. Germline assignment: CDR1 MGHRA and CDR2 YSYEKL. The CDR3 totals 15 residues. CDR3 residues: CASSQEGQENSPLHF. CDR3 bases read: TGCGCCAGCAGCCAAGAGGGACAGGAGAATTCACCC.

As concerns this clone: Sequencing ends 3 residues short of the CDR3 end; the germline J gene provides the rest. J is TRBJ2-7 and V is TRBV20-1, with 8 bases that match TRBD2. The CDR3 runs to 16 residues. The V segment lost 3 bases and the J segment 0 bases; nucleotides outside the gene matches: 10. CDR1 is DFQATT and CDR2 is SNEGSKA in the germline V gene (reference sequence). The CDR3 reads CSARADLAGSSYEQYF. CDR3 DNA, as far as it was read: TGCAGTGCTAGGGCGGACCTAGCGGGCAGCTCCTACGAG.

As regards this clone: The read terminates 3 residues ahead of where the CDR3 ends, so the germline J gene completes it. This chain uses TRBV7-7 with TRBJ1-1; D is uncertain. Trimming cost V 4 bases and J 0 bases, with 6 bases left between them. The CDR3 runs to 13 residues. Germline loops: CDR1 SSHAT, CDR2 FNYEAQ (reference sequence). CDR3 region: CASSSRMNTEAFF. The sequenced part of the CDR3 DNA is TGTGCCAGCAGCTCCAGGATGAACACTGAA. The full variable domain, with the rest looked up from reference TRBV7-7 and TRBJ1-1, is GAGVSQSPRYKVTKRGQDVTLRCDPISSHATLYWYQQALGQGPEFLTYFNYEAQPDKSGLPSDRFSAERPEGSISTLTIQRTEQRDSAMYRCASSSRMNTEAFFGQGTRLTVV.

For this clone: Coverage ceases 3 residues before the CDR3 finishes, and the germline J gene fills in the end. The gene calls are TRBV19 and TRBJ1-5, with TRBD1 matching over 7 bases. Germline values: CDR1 LNHDA, CDR2 SQIVND (reference sequence). Trimming at V came to 9 bases and at J to 6 bases, leaving 5 bases not matched to a gene. The CDR3 consists of 12 residues. CDR3 bases read: TGTGCCAGCAAGACAGGGTCTCAGCCC. It encodes CASKTGSQP. The full CDR3 protein reads CASKTGSQPQHF.

A note on this clone: This same CDR3 is encoded by further DNA sequences in the sample. CDR3 region: CASSAPGGAGGRSYEQYF. The DNA read from the CDR3 is TGTGCCAGCAGTGCTCCAGGGGGAGCGGGAGGTCGCTCCTACGAG. This chain uses TRBV2 with TRBJ2-7; 9 bases are a match to TRBD2. The CDR3 end falls 3 residues outside the read, so it is completed with the germline J gene. The CDR3 sequence is 18 residues long. J was trimmed by 0 bases and V by 4 bases; bases with no gene match: 13. CDR1 and CDR2 (germline): SNHLY, FYNNEI.

Of note for this clone: The read terminates 3 residues before the CDR3 end, so the remaining end is supplied by the germline J gene. The chain combines TRBV5-6 with TRBJ1-2; TRBD1 matches 9 bases. The length of the CDR3 is 13 residues. Germline values: CDR1 SGHDT, CDR2 YYEEEE. Germline trimming cut 6 bases from V and 7 bases from J; bases unmatched to any gene: 7. CDR3 protein: CASKRGQGGGYTF. The sequenced CDR3 bases are TGTGCCAGCAAACGGGGACAGGGAGGTGGC.

Comment on this clone: The read ends 3 residues shy of where the CDR3 ends; the end is completed using the germline J gene. The chain is built from TRBV7-9 and TRBJ2-7; tentatively, D is TRBD1 (6 bases). Trimming took 2 bases from V and 2 from J, leaving 13 bases between them. The CDR3 totals 15 residues. Germline CDR1 SEHNR, CDR2 FQNEAQ (reference sequence). The sequenced part of the CDR3 DNA is TGTGCCAGCAGCTTACCTGGACAGACCACCTACGAG. Protein product: CASSLPGQTTYE. The full CDR3 reads CASSLPGQTTYEQYF.

A word on this clone: The read terminates 3 residues ahead of where the CDR3 ends, so the germline J gene completes it. The V call is TRBV11-3, the J call TRBJ1-1; D remains unclear. The CDR3 is 13 residues long. Germline lookup yields CDR1 SGHNT and CDR2 YENEEA. Trimming pared 5 bases from V and 1 base from J, leaving 8 bases between. The covered CDR3 bases are TGTGCCAGCAGCCTTTACTCGAACACTGAA. Protein: CASSLYSNTE. The complete CDR3 sequence is CASSLYSNTEAFF.

Turning to this clone: Read sequence stops 3 residues before the CDR3 end, and the germline J gene provides the missing end. This chain links TRBV28 with TRBJ1-5, with 9 nucleotides matching TRBD1. V dropped 2 bases and J dropped 4; count of bases not matched to a gene: 12. The CDR3 sequence is 18 residues long. Germline V CDR1 and CDR2: MDHEN, SYDVKM. This CDR3 reads CASSLRSILDRGNQPQHF. CDR3 bases read: TGTGCCAGCAGTTTACGCTCGATCCTAGACAGGGGGAATCAGCCC.